A selection of T cell receptor beta chains follows, all from one sample in a study of long-term antiretroviral therapy in people with HIV. Generated by immunoSEQ multiplex PCR, the TCRdb table keeps only in-frame clones and is missing some. The sample holds about 25,000 clones, about 86% seen once. The material sequenced was unsorted PBMCs, taken 3 years after starting antiretroviral therapy. The receptors come from a man aged 18 to 30 with HIV. CDR3s include the opening cysteine and the closing phenylalanine or tryptophan. The D gene is left open where the match is weak. The size field is filled for only some rows; it gives once, few, many or a size class.

TRBV6-1,-,-,TRBJ2-6,CASSEGGSGANVLTF,TGTGCCAGCAGTGAAGGGGGCTCTGGGGCCAACGTCCTGACTTTC
TRBV27,TRBD1,-,TRBJ2-6,CASSLHSRGYASGANVLTF,TGTGCCAGCAGTCTACATTCCAGGGGGTACGCCTCTGGGGCCAACGTCCTGACTTTC
TRBV5-4,-,-,TRBJ1-2,CASSVAGASYYGYTF,TGTGCCAGCAGCGTTGCAGGGGCCTCATACTATGGCTACACCTTC
TRBV18,-,-,TRBJ1-3,CASLVGYRNTIYF,TGTGCCAGCCTTGTCGGCTATCGAAACACCATATATTTT
TRBV7-9,-,-,TRBJ2-7,CASSPEFGLVREQYF,TGTGCCAGCAGCCCAGAATTTGGCCTAGTTCGCGAGCAGTACTTC
TRBV6-5,TRBD1,-,TRBJ1-4,CASRAGGGEKLFF,TGTGCCAGCAGAGCAGGGGGGGGTGAAAAACTGTTTTTT
TRBV18,-,once,TRBJ1-2,CASSPTVAPGYGYTF,TGTGCCAGCTCACCCACAGTGGCGCCGGGCTATGGCTACACCTTC
TRBV9,TRBD2,-,TRBJ2-7,CASTVDGRRYF,TGTGCCAGCACCGTAGACGGGAGGCGGTACTTC
TRBV6-6,-,-,TRBJ1-2,CASSYWGETKDDYTF,TGTGCCAGCAGTTACTGGGGGGAAACAAAGGATGACTACACCTTC
TRBV7-2,TRBD1,-,TRBJ2-4,CASSPRTGSNIQYF,TGTGCCAGCAGCCCCCGGACAGGGTCAAACATTCAGTACTTC
TRBV15,TRBD1,-,TRBJ1-6,CATSLGTGISPLHF,TGTGCCACCAGCCTGGGGACAGGGATTTCACCCCTCCACTTT
TRBV2,-,-,TRBJ2-5,CASMTDRQQETQYF,TGTGCCAGCATGACTGACAGGCAGCAAGAGACCCAGTACTTC
TRBV28,TRBD2,-,TRBJ2-3,CASTLAGGGTDTQYF,TGTGCCAGCACCCTAGCGGGGGGGGGCACAGATACGCAGTATTTT
TRBV2,-,-,TRBJ2-7,CASSEAGLGYEQYF,TGTGCCAGCAGTGAAGCGGGACTGGGCTACGAGCAGTACTTC
TRBV11-2,-,-,TRBJ2-7,CASSLDRVRAYEQYF,TGTGCCAGCAGCTTAGATCGGGTCCGGGCCTACGAGCAGTACTTC
TRBV6-1,-,-,TRBJ1-2,CASRRTYGYTF,TGTGCCAGCAGACGGACCTATGGCTACACCTTC
TRBV5-4,TRBD1,-,TRBJ2-3,CASRNRDRFYRTDTQYF,TGTGCCAGCAGAAATAGGGACAGGTTCTACCGCACAGATACGCAGTATTTT
TRBV9,-,-,TRBJ1-4,CASSVESGVTNEKLFF,TGTGCCAGCAGCGTAGAGTCTGGGGTGACTAATGAAAAACTGTTTTTT
TRBV7-9,-,-,TRBJ1-2,CASSLGSHGYTF,TGTGCCAGCAGCTTAGGCTCTCATGGCTACACCTTC
TRBV7-9,-,-,TRBJ1-5,CASSLSGTLNQPQHF,TGTGCCAGCAGCTTATCCGGGACACTCAATCAGCCCCAGCATTTT
TRBV19,TRBD1,-,TRBJ1-2,CASKIWDRDYGYTF,TGTGCCAGTAAGATTTGGGACAGAGACTATGGCTACACCTTC
TRBV6-5,-,-,TRBJ2-7,CASSYGFDRSYEQYF,TGTGCCAGCAGTTACGGGTTCGACAGATCCTACGAGCAGTACTTC
TRBV4-1,-,-,TRBJ2-3,CASSQDQGGADTQYF,TGCGCCAGCAGCCAAGATCAGGGGGGGGCAGATACGCAGTATTTT
TRBV7-9,-,few,TRBJ2-1,CASIMGYEQFF,TGTGCCAGCATTATGGGGTATGAGCAGTTCTTC
TRBV10-3,-,-,TRBJ1-2,CAVLPWGRDAPQDGYTF,TGTGCCGTTCTCCCATGGGGTCGGGACGCCCCCCAGGACGGCTACACCTTC
TRBV10-3,-,-,TRBJ2-1,CATKADNEQFF,TGTGCCACCAAGGCAGACAATGAGCAGTTCTTC
TRBV11-1,-,-,TRBJ1-2,CASSRRRDYGYTF,TGTGCCAGCAGCCGTCGACGAGACTATGGCTACACCTTC
TRBV11-2,-,-,TRBJ2-5,CASSLGQNLETQYF,TGTGCCAGCAGCTTAGGGCAAAACCTAGAGACCCAGTACTTC